This T cell receptor (beta chain) was sequenced in a study of T cells in Graves' hyperthyroidism and ophthalmopathy. The investigators amplified TCR beta CDR3 regions from RNA transcripts. Using the HTBI primer set, a first-round RT-PCR was run on the TCR CDR3. A single record per CDR3 protein comes from TCRdb applying MiXCR to the multiplex PCR reads. Among a few hundred thousand distinct CDR3 sequences listed, approximately 15% were seen once. This clonotype was counted a few times. This CDR3 contains 13 residues. The V gene lost 4 bases and the J gene lost 0 bases, with 10 bases spanning the gap. CDR1 SQVTM and CDR2 ANQGSEA come from the germline V gene.

The material sequenced was blood. The sequence was collected from a woman under 30 with Graves' hyperthyroidism. V and J are TRBV29-1 and TRBJ2-7, with D perhaps matching TRBD1 (6 bases). As DNA, the CDR3 is TGCAGCGTTGTTATGGACAGCTCCTACGAGCAGTACTTC. It translates to CSVVMDSSYEQYF.